This TCR beta chain was recovered during a study of shared clonotypes between healthy human individuals. Study at large: Samples came from two female and three male donors aged 18 to 49. Regarding the study as a whole: It was expected that sequencing depth would affect clonotype sharing among donors.

CDR1 is KGHSH and CDR2 is LQKENI in the germline V gene. With V trimmed by 0 bases and J by 7 bases, 5 bases remained unmatched. The CDR3 sequence is 14 residues long. Note on this clone: Its matching antigen is unknown.

Genomic DNA (from each subset) was split evenly across several immunoSEQ plates. Sequenced by immunoSEQ multiplex PCR; TCRdb stores in-frame clones only, minus some. The sample contains 2.5 million or so clones, 85% to 95% of which appear only once. From CD4+ cells came CD45RA+ naive and CD45RA-negative memory subsets. The sequenced sample consisted of naive CD4+ T cells sorted from blood. The sample's subset: CD45RA+ positively selected. The rearrangement links TRBV18 to TRBJ2-7; TRBD2 matches 8 bases. This receptor was taken from a man between 18 and 29 years old in good health. CDR3: CASSPPLAGREQYF. The CDR3, as DNA: TGTGCCAGCTCACCACCTCTAGCGGGTCGGGAGCAGTACTTC.